This T cell receptor beta chain was recovered during a study of shared clonotypes between healthy human individuals. The study, taken as a whole, reports: Roughly 4.6% of naive CD4 clonotypes were common to a few donors. Relative to clonotypes present in all four donors, those not shared had lower generation probabilities.

Assay used: immunoSEQ multiplex PCR; TCRdb lists only in-frame clones, some missing. The table records 1.5 million to 2.5 million clones, about 95% of them present only once. After removal of 3 bases from V and 7 bases from J, the junction contained 10 bases not matched to a gene. Per the germline V gene, CDR1 is SGHAT and CDR2 is FQDESV (reference sequence). CDR3 length equals 15 residues. Regarding this clone: The antigen is not known.

The naive CD8 subset, CD45RO-negative cells positively selected for CCR7, excluded terminally differentiated effector memory CD45RA+ cells. Within Nashville, Tennessee resided all donors, each a Caucasian adult. This sequence originates from a young man in good health. Sequencing used naive CD8+ T cells sorted from blood. The V call is TRBV11-1, the J call TRBJ2-7; 9 bases are a match to TRBD1. The CDR3 nucleotides are TGTGCCAGCAGCTTGGGCCAAACAGGGGGCGTTGAGCAGTACTTC. Its translation is CASSLGQTGGVEQYF.